A selection of T cell receptor beta chains follows, all from one sample in a study of blood T cell repertoires in COVID-19. Sequencing used immunoSEQ multiplex PCR; TCRdb keeps in-frame clones, though not all of them. In the table there are about 51,000 clones, more than 70% of which are singletons. Source material: peripheral blood. The receptor set was obtained from a man aged 80 or over with active COVID-19. Each CDR3 is given with its conserved first and last residue. A D gene is named only where the DNA matches it firmly. Part of the rows lack a size; the others show once, few, many or a class for expanded clones.

v_gene	abundance	j_gene	d_gene	CDR3nt	CDR3aa
TRBV9	.	TRBJ1-1	.	TGTGCCAGCAGCGTGGGGGGTTACACTGAAGCTTTCTTT	CASSVGGYTEAFF
TRBV10-3	.	TRBJ1-2	.	TGTGCCATCAGTGATAAGGCGGAGGGCGCCGAGGGAAGCTACACCTTC	CAISDKAEGAEGSYTF
TRBV15	.	TRBJ2-1	TRBD2	TGTGCCACCAGCCTACGCCGCGGGGGTGAGCAGTTCTTC	CATSLRRGGEQFF
TRBV3-1/TRBV3-2	.	TRBJ1-2	.	TGTGCCAGCAGCCAGTTACCAGGGGCTGCTGGCTACACCTTC	CASSQLPGAAGYTF
TRBV28	.	TRBJ1-2	TRBD1	TGTGCCAGCAGTTCACCGGGACAGGGGGTGATCGTCTATGGCTACACCTTC	CASSSPGQGVIVYGYTF
TRBV12-5	few	TRBJ2-1	.	TGTGCTAGTGCCCTCTCAGCGAGTTTTGAGCAGTTCTTC	CASALSASFEQFF
TRBV6-5	.	TRBJ2-2	.	TGTGCCAGCAGTTACTCGAGGACAACGAACACCGGGGAGCTGTTTTTT	CASSYSRTTNTGELFF
TRBV19	.	TRBJ2-3	.	TGTGCCAGTACCATGCTAGGACAGTCATCGGGAGATACGCAGTATTTT	CASTMLGQSSGDTQYF
TRBV10-3	few	TRBJ1-2	TRBD1	TGTGCCATCAGTCGGGACAGGGGAGCTAGCTACACCTTC	CAISRDRGASYTF
TRBV7-2	.	TRBJ2-7	.	TGTGCCAGCAGCTTAGTCCTGGGCAGGGCGTATGTTAACGAGCAGTACTTC	CASSLVLGRAYVNEQYF
TRBV11-2	.	TRBJ1-2	.	TGTGCCAGCAGCTTAGCAGGGGAGGGCTACACCTTC	CASSLAGEGYTF
TRBV4-1	once	TRBJ1-3	TRBD1	TGCGCCAGCAGCCAGGGACAGGTTCAGAGAAACACCATATATTTT	CASSQGQVQRNTIYF
TRBV27	.	TRBJ1-1	TRBD1	TGTGCCAGCAGAGCCGGGACAGGGGGCACTGAAGCTTTCTTT	CASRAGTGGTEAFF
TRBV4-2	.	TRBJ1-4	.	TGTGCCAGCAGCCAAGAGCGGGGAGCAACTAATGAAAAACTGTTTTTT	CASSQERGATNEKLFF
TRBV14	.	TRBJ2-7	TRBD2	TGTGCCAGCAGCTCCGGGACTAGCATCTACGAGCAGTACTTC	CASSSGTSIYEQYF
TRBV2	.	TRBJ2-7	TRBD2	TGTGCCAGCAGTGAGGAGACTAGCGGCGAGCAGTACTTC	CASSEETSGEQYF
TRBV7-2	.	TRBJ2-3	TRBD1	TGTGCCAGCAGCTTAGGGGACAGGGATTGGGATACGCAGTATTTT	CASSLGDRDWDTQYF
TRBV6-5	.	TRBJ2-6	TRBD1	TGTGCCAGCAGCCCCGACAGGGCTGGGGCCAACGTCCTGACTTTC	CASSPDRAGANVLTF
TRBV11-2	.	TRBJ2-5	TRBD1	TGTGCCAGCAGCTTACCGGGACAGGGGAGAGAGACCCAGTACTTC	CASSLPGQGRETQYF
TRBV28	.	TRBJ2-1	.	TGTGCCAGCAGTTTAAGTACGGGTGGGTCCTACAATGAGCAGTTCTTC	CASSLSTGGSYNEQFF
TRBV6-2/TRBV6-3	.	TRBJ2-5	TRBD2	TGTGCCAGCAGTTACAGAGCGGGAGGGTACGAGACCCAGTACTTC	CASSYRAGGYETQYF
TRBV5-4	.	TRBJ1-1	.	TGTGCCAGCAGCTTGGGGGACTACACTGAAGCTTTCTTT	CASSLGDYTEAFF
TRBV4-2	once	TRBJ1-1	.	TGTGCCAGCAGCCAATCTAGGACGGACACGGGCACTGGAGCTTTCTTT	CASSQSRTDTGTGAFF
TRBV11-1	.	TRBJ2-3	TRBD1	TGTGCCAGCAGCCACACCGGGACAGGGATCACAGATACGCAGTATTTT	CASSHTGTGITDTQYF
TRBV5-1	.	TRBJ2-7	.	TGCGCCAGCAGCGTAGATGGGCCGGAATACGAGCAGTACTTC	CASSVDGPEYEQYF
TRBV28	few	TRBJ2-5	.	TGTGCCAGCAGTTTTCGGGCAGGGATCCAAGAGACCCAGTACTTC	CASSFRAGIQETQYF
TRBV27	once	TRBJ2-3	TRBD2	TGTGCCAGCAGGGCCGGGACTAGCGGGTTTTTTAACACAGATACGCAGTATTTT	CASRAGTSGFFNTDTQYF
TRBV12-5	.	TRBJ2-1	.	TGTGCTAGTAGGAGACAGGAAACTTCCTACAATGAGCAGTTCTTC	CASRRQETSYNEQFF
TRBV28	once	TRBJ1-1	.	TGTGCGGGCGGAAGGGGATGGAACACTGAAGCTTTCTTT	CAGGRGWNTEAFF
TRBV2	.	TRBJ2-5	TRBD1	TGTGCCAGCAGTACGGACAGGCAAGAGACCCAGTACTTC	CASSTDRQETQYF
TRBV19	.	TRBJ2-5	.	TGTGCCAGTAGTATAGGGGAGTCCAGGAGAGAGACCCAGTACTTC	CASSIGESRRETQYF
TRBV28	.	TRBJ1-2	.	TGTGCCAGCAGGCCAACAGGAGCTAACTATGGCTACACCTTC	CASRPTGANYGYTF
TRBV7-2	.	TRBJ2-1	.	TGTGCCAGCAGCTTTTCCAGGGGAAGGAATGAGCAGTTCTTC	CASSFSRGRNEQFF
TRBV2	.	TRBJ1-5	.	TGTGCCAGCATGTTGGGTGGGAGCCCGAATCAGCCCCAGCATTTT	CASMLGGSPNQPQHF
TRBV25-1	few	TRBJ1-2	.	TGTGCCAGCAGTGAATTTGGAGCAGCCGCCTATGGCTACACCTTC	CASSEFGAAAYGYTF
TRBV4-1	.	TRBJ2-1	.	TGCGCCAGCAGCTCGGAAAGGGGGACAGGGTGGACTAGCGCCTCCTACAATGAGCAGTTCTTC	CASSSERGTGWTSASYNEQFF
TRBV6-2/TRBV6-3	few	TRBJ1-2	TRBD1	TGTGCCAGCAGTTACTCGGGACAGGGGATCGGCACCTTC	CASSYSGQGIGTF
TRBV6-2/TRBV6-3	.	TRBJ2-1	TRBD2	TGTGCCAGCAGTAGCGGGACTCGAAATGAGCAGTTCTTC	CASSSGTRNEQFF
TRBV9	.	TRBJ2-7	.	TGTGCCAGCAGCTCTCACTACTACGAGCAGTACTTC	CASSSHYYEQYF
TRBV2	once	TRBJ2-1	TRBD2	TGTGCCAGCAGTGAGGGACTAGTCTTGTTCTTC	CASSEGLVLFF
TRBV12-5	.	TRBJ2-3	.	TGTGCTAGTGGTTTGGTAGGCAGGGGAGGGGACACAGATACGCAGTATTTT	CASGLVGRGGDTDTQYF
TRBV9	.	TRBJ2-1	.	TGTGCCAGCAGCGTTATCCACGATAGCGGTTGGGGCTACAATGAGCAGTTCTTC	CASSVIHDSGWGYNEQFF
TRBV6-5	few	TRBJ2-2	TRBD2	TGTGCCAGCAGTTATGCGGGAGCCGTCGGCACCGGGGAGCTGTTTTTT	CASSYAGAVGTGELFF
TRBV24-1	.	TRBJ2-7	.	TGTGCCACCAGTGATTTAATAAAGCGGGCCTCCTACGAGCAGTACTTC	CATSDLIKRASYEQYF
TRBV12-5	.	TRBJ2-7	.	TGTGCTAGTGGCCTCGCGGAGGGAGGATTTTACGAGCAGTACTTC	CASGLAEGGFYEQYF
TRBV6-2/TRBV6-3	.	TRBJ2-2	.	TGTGCCAGCAGTCGACAGGAACCAACCGGGGAGCTGTTTTTT	CASSRQEPTGELFF
TRBV7-3	.	TRBJ2-3	.	TGTGCCAGCAGCCAAAGCGGAAGAGATACGCAGTATTTT	CASSQSGRDTQYF
TRBV7-2	.	TRBJ1-2	TRBD1	TGTGCCAGCAGCGTGACAGGGCCGGCCGACTATGGCTACACCTTC	CASSVTGPADYGYTF
TRBV3-1/TRBV3-2	.	TRBJ2-1	.	TGTGCCAGCAGCCAAGTCGGCGGCTCCTACAATGAGCAGTTCTTC	CASSQVGGSYNEQFF
TRBV6-5	.	TRBJ2-1	TRBD1	TGTGCCAGCAGGCACAGGGACAGGGGGCTTGGTGAGCAGTTCTTC	CASRHRDRGLGEQFF
TRBV28	once	TRBJ1-1	.	TGTGCCAGCAACATGATGAACACTGAAGCTTTCTTT	CASNMMNTEAFF
TRBV29-1	.	TRBJ2-3	.	TGCAGCGTTGGGACATATAGCACAGATACGCAGTATTTT	CSVGTYSTDTQYF
TRBV10-3	.	TRBJ1-1	.	TGTGCCATCAGTGAGTCCCCAATCCAGGGAGGGAACACTGAAGCTTTCTTT	CAISESPIQGGNTEAFF
TRBV27	.	TRBJ1-1	TRBD1	TGTGCCAGCAGATACAGGGGCAACACTGAAGCTTTCTTT	CASRYRGNTEAFF
TRBV3-1/TRBV3-2	few	TRBJ2-1	TRBD2	TGTGCCAGCAGCCAGCCTACTAGCGGGAGACGAAACAATGAGCAGTTCTTC	CASSQPTSGRRNNEQFF